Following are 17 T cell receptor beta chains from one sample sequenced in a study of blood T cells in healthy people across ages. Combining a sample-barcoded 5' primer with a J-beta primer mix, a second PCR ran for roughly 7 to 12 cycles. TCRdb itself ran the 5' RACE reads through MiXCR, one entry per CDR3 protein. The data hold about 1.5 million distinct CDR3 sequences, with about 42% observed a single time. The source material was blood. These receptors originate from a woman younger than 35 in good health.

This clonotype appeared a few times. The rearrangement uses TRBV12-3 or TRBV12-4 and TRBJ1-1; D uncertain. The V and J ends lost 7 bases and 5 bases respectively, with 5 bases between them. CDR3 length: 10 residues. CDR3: CASKLTEAFF. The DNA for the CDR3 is TGTGCCAGCAAGTTGACTGAAGCTTTCTTT.

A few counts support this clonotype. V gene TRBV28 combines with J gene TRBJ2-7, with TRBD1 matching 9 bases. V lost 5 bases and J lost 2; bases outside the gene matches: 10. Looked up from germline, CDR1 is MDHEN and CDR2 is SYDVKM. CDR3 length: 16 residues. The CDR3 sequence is CASSPADRGRTYEQYF. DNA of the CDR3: TGTGCCAGCAGTCCGGCGGACAGGGGCCGAACCTACGAGCAGTACTTC.

In nucleotides, the CDR3 is TGTGCCAGCGGGTTAAGCTCCTACAATGAGCAGTACTTC. It is translated as CASGLSSYNEQYF. V gene TRBV12-3 or TRBV12-4 combines with J gene TRBJ2-1; D is unresolved. The assigned J gene may be wrong: the sequence end matches TRBJ2-7 better. The CDR3 has 13 amino acids.

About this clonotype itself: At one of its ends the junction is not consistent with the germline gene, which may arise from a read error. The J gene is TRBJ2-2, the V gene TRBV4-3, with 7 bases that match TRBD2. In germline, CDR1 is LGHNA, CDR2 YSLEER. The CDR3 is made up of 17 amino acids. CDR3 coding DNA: TGCGCCAGCAGTCAAGAAGTGGGAGGGTCTCCAGCCGGGGAGCTGTTTTTT. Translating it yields CASSQEVGGSPAGELFF.

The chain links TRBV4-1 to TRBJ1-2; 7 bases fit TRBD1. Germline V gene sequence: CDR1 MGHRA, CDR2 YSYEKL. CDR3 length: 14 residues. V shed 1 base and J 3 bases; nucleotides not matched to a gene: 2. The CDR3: CASSQVQGHYGYTF. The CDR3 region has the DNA TGCGCCAGCAGCCAAGTACAGGGGCACTATGGCTACACCTTC.

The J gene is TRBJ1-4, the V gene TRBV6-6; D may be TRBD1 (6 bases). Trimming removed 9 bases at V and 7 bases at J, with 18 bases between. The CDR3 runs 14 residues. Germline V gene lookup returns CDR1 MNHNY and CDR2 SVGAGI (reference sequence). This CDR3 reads CASRRGREAEKLFF. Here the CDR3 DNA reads TGTGCCAGTCGCAGGGGCAGGGAGGCTGAAAAACTGTTTTTT.

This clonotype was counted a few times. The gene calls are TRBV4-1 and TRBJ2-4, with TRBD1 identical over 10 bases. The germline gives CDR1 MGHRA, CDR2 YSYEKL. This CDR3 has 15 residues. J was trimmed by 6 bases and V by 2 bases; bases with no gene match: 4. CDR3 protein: CASSQPGQGRNIQYF. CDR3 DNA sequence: TGCGCCAGCAGCCAACCGGGACAGGGGAGAAACATTCAGTACTTC.

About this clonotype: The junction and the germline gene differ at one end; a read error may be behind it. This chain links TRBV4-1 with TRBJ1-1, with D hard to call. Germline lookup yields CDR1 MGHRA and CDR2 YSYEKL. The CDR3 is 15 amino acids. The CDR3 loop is CANSPWSDINTEAFF. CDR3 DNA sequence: TGCGCCAACAGCCCGTGGTCTGATATCAACACTGAAGCTTTCTTT.

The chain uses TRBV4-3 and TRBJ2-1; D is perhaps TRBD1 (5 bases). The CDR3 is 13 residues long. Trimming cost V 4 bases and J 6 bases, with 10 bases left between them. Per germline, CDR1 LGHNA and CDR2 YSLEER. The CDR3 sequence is CASSPGHLNEQFF. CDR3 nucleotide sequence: TGCGCCAGCAGCCCCGGACATCTCAATGAGCAGTTCTTC.

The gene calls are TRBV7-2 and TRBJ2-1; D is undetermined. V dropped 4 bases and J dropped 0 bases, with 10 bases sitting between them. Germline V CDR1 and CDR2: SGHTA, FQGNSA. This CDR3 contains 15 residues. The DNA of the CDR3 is TGTGCCAGCAGCTCCCGAACGAACTCCTACAATGAGCAGTTCTTC. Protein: CASSSRTNSYNEQFF.

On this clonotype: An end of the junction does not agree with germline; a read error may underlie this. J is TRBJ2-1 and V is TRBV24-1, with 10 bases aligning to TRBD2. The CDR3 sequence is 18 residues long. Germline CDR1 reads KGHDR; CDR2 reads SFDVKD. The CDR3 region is CATSDPTSGTFSYNERFF. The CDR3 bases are TGTGCCACCAGTGATCCTACTAGCGGGACCTTCTCCTACAATGAGCGGTTCTTC.

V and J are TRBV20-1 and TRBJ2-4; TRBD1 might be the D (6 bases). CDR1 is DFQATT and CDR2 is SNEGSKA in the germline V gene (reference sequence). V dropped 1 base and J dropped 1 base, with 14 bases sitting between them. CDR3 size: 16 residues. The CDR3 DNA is TGCAGTGCTAGAGTCGACAGGCTAAGGGCCAAAAACATTCAGTACTTC. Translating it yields CSARVDRLRAKNIQYF.

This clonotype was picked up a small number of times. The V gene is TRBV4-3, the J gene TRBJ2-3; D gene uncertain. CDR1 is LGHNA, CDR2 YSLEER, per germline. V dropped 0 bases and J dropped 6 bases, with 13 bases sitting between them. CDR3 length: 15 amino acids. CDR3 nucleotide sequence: TGCGCCAGCAGCCAAGACTTTCAGATCGTTGATACGCAGTATTTT. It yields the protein CASSQDFQIVDTQYF.

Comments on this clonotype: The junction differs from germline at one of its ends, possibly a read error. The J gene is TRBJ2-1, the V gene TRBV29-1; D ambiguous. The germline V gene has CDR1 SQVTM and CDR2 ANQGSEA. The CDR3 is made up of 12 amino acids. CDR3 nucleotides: TGCAGCGTTAATGGGCTCGACAAGGAGCAGTTCTTC. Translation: CSVNGLDKEQFF.

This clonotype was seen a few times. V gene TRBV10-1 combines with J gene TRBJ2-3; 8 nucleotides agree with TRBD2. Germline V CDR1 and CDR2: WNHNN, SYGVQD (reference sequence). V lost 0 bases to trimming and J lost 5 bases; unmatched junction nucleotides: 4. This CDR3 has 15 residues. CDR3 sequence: CASSESGGARDTQYF. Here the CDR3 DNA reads TGCGCCAGCAGTGAGTCCGGGGGGGCGAGAGATACGCAGTATTTT.

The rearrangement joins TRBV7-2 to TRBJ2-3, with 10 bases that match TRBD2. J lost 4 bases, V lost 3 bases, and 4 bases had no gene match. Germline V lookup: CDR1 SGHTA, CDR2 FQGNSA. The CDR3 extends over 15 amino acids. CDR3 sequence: CASSFTGTSADTQYF. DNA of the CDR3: TGTGCCAGCAGCTTTACCGGGACTAGCGCAGATACGCAGTATTTT. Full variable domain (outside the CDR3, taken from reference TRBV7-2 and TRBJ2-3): GAGVSQSPSNKVTEKGKDVELRCDPISGHTALYWYRQSLGQGLEFLIYFQGNSAPDKSGLPSDRFSAERTGGSVSTLTIQRTQQEDSAVYLCASSFTGTSADTQYFGPGTRLTVL.

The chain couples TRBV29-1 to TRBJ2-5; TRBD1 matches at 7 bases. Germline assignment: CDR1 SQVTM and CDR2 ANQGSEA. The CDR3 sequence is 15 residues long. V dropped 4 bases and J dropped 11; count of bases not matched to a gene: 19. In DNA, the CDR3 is TGCAGCGTTGCATATCAGGGGGTAAAAAGTCATGAGCAGTACTTC. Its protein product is CSVAYQGVKSHEQYF.